The clone carrying this T cell receptor beta chain was seen a few times. Its antigen is as yet unknown. This record comes from a study of post-analysis software for immune sequencing data. Study background: Courses of disease covered relapsing-remitting, secondary progressive and progressive-relapsing multiple sclerosis. Points from the study as a whole: Controls showed lower frequencies than patients for five TRBV segments, and TRBV5-6, TRBV5-1 and TRBV20-1 were among these. Multiple sclerosis patients showed significantly lower normalized Chao1 diversity than controls did. Samples made in the same batch grouped tightly together by F measure.

The authors incorporated unique molecular identifiers into the TCR beta cDNA libraries. Between about 1 and 10 million T cells gave rise to approximately 520,000 cDNA molecules. TCRdb processed the PCR reads anew with MiXCR; each CDR3 protein has one entry. The sample contains approximately 690,000 distinct CDR3 sequences, 55% to 60% of which appear only once. This CDR3 is built from 15 residues. Trimming shortened V by 0 bases and J by 10 bases, and 16 bases separated the two germline ends. Germline assignment: CDR1 SGHTA and CDR2 FQGTGA. The chain recombines TRBV7-3 with TRBJ2-1, with D possibly being TRBD2 (5 bases). The clonotype was recovered from a girl aged 2 to 9 with multiple sclerosis. The sample was blood. The CDR3 reads CASSLTAGPRGEQFF. CDR3 bases: TGTGCCAGCAGCTTAACCGCCGGGCCCCGAGGGGAGCAGTTCTTC.